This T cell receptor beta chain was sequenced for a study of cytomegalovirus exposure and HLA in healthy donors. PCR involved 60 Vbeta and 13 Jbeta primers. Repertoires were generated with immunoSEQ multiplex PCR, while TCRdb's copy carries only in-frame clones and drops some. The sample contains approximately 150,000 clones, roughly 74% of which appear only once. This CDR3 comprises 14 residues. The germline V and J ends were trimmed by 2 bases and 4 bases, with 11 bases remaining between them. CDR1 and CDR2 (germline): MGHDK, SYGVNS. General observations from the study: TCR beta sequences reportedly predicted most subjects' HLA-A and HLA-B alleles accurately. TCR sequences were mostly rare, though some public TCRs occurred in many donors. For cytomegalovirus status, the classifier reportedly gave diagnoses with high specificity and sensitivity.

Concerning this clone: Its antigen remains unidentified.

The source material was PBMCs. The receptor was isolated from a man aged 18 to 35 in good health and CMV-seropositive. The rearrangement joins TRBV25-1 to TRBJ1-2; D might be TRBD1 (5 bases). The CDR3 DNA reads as TGTGCCAGCAGTGAAATTGGGGGGGGCTATGGCTACACCTTC. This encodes CASSEIGGGYGYTF.